Below are 19 T cell receptor beta chains sequenced from a single sample in a study of cytomegalovirus exposure and HLA in healthy donors. Generated by immunoSEQ multiplex PCR, the TCRdb table keeps only in-frame clones and is missing some. The sample lists roughly 120,000 clones, approximately 90% seen once, with about 2% in the top ten. The sequenced sample was PBMCs. All receptors come from a woman aged 18 to 35 in good health and CMV-seronegative.

In DNA form, the CDR3 reads TGTGCCAGCAGCGCCCCTACTAGCGGGGGGATAGCCAAAAACATTCAGTACTTC. This gives the protein CASSAPTSGGIAKNIQYF. The rearrangement links TRBV9 to TRBJ2-4; 12 bases align to TRBD2. V gave up 3 bases and J gave up 0 bases; unmatched junction bases: 7. The CDR3 sequence is 18 residues long. Germline CDR1 is SGDLS and CDR2 is YYNGEE.

This chain connects TRBV11-3 to TRBJ2-5; 8 bases line up with TRBD2. This CDR3 is 12 amino acids long. Looked up from germline, CDR1 is SGHNT and CDR2 is YENEEA. V was clipped by 4 bases and J by 5 bases; unmatched bases: 0. Here the CDR3 DNA reads TGTGCCAGCAGCTCGGGGGGGGAGACCCAGTACTTC. The encoded protein is CASSSGGETQYF.

By frequency in the sample, this clone is medium-sized. This chain joins TRBV7-9 and TRBJ1-2, with a weak D call TRBD1 (5 bases). Germline CDR1 is SEHNR and CDR2 is FQNEAQ (reference sequence). V gave up 4 bases and J gave up 8 bases, with 14 bases separating them. This CDR3 is built from 13 residues. The CDR3 nucleotides are TGTGCCAGCAGCTCCCCAGGGAAGTGGGGCTACACCTTC. Protein product: CASSSPGKWGYTF.

The chain employs TRBV7-9 and TRBJ2-5; the match to TRBD1 covers 7 bases. The germline CDR1 and CDR2 sequences are SEHNR and FQNEAQ (reference sequence). Trimming removed 5 bases from V and 5 bases from J; junction bases left unmatched: 8. This CDR3 has 14 amino acids. This CDR3 reads CASSQPTGWETQYF. CDR3 coding DNA: TGTGCCAGCAGCCAACCGACAGGGTGGGAGACCCAGTACTTC. The variable domain in full, with the rest retrieved from reference TRBV7-9 and TRBJ2-5, is DTGVSQNPRHKITKRGQNVTFRCDPISEHNRLYWYRQTLGQGPEFLTYFQNEAQLEKSRLLSDRFSAERPKGSFSTLEIQRTEQGDSAMYLCASSQPTGWETQYFGPGTRLLVL.

The chain joins TRBV5-6 to TRBJ1-5, with D unclear. The V end lost 0 bases, the J end lost 3 bases, and 13 bases lay between the germline ends. The CDR3 covers 16 residues. Per the germline V gene, CDR1 is SGHDT and CDR2 is YYEEEE. CDR3 in amino acids: CASSLEGGRYNQPQHF. The CDR3 coding sequence is TGTGCCAGCAGCTTGGAAGGCGGGAGGTACAATCAGCCCCAGCATTTT.

This chain connects TRBV4-3 to TRBJ2-7; 7 bases map to TRBD2. V was clipped by 3 bases and J by 3 bases; unmatched bases: 11. The germline V gene encodes CDR1 LGHNA and CDR2 YSLEER. The CDR3 has 16 amino acids. CDR3 sequence (DNA): TGCGCCAGCAGCCAGGCTGTCGGGACTAATTTCTACGAGCAGTACTTC. It specifies CASSQAVGTNFYEQYF.

The V call is TRBV5-1, the J call TRBJ1-2, with 8 bases fitting TRBD1. Germline loops: CDR1 SGHRS, CDR2 YFSETQ. The CDR3 has 19 amino acids. V was clipped by 0 bases and J by 4 bases; unmatched bases: 17. CDR3 in amino acids: CASSLAGTRQGRIGYGYTF. The CDR3 nucleotides read TGCGCCAGCAGCTTGGCCGGAACCAGACAGGGGAGGATTGGCTATGGCTACACCTTC.

This sequence joins TRBV4-3 and TRBJ2-5; the D gene is possibly TRBD2 (5 bases). Trimming removed 0 bases at V and 5 bases at J, with 13 bases between. Per the germline V gene, CDR1 is LGHNA and CDR2 is YSLEER. The CDR3 consists of 15 residues. This CDR3 is CASSQDNLAWETQYF. CDR3 sequence (DNA): TGCGCCAGCAGCCAAGATAATCTAGCCTGGGAGACCCAGTACTTC.

This chain uses TRBV19 with TRBJ2-4; 9 bases match TRBD1. V shed 6 bases and J 6 bases; nucleotides not matched to a gene: 0. This CDR3 has 12 residues. Germline V CDR1 and CDR2: LNHDA, SQIVND (reference sequence). For the CDR3, the DNA is TGTGCCAGTAGGGACAGGGGAAACATTCAGTACTTC. It yields the protein CASRDRGNIQYF. Together with reference TRBV19 and TRBJ2-4, the CDR3 gives the full variable domain: DGGITQSPKYLFRKEGQNVTLSCEQNLNHDAMYWYRQDPGQGLRLIYYSQIVNDFQKGDIAEGYSVSREKKESFPLTVTSAQKNPTAFYLCASRDRGNIQYFGAGTRLSVL.

The chain couples TRBV6-5 to TRBJ2-2; possibly TRBD2 for D (5 bases). CDR1 and CDR2 from the germline V gene are MNHEY and SVGAGI. CDR3 length: 13 amino acids. V was clipped by 7 bases and J by 2 bases, with 8 bases between them. CDR3 DNA sequence: TGTGCCAGCACAGACTACAACACCGGGGAGCTGTTTTTT. It is translated as CASTDYNTGELFF.

The rearrangement joins TRBV9 to TRBJ2-2, with 9 bases fitting TRBD1. The germline V gene has CDR1 SGDLS and CDR2 YYNGEE. J gave up 0 bases and V 4 bases, and 7 bases lay outside the gene matches. The CDR3 runs 17 residues. The CDR3 DNA follows: TGTGCCAGCAGCTTAGAACGGACAGGGGCGAACACCGGGGAGCTGTTTTTT. The encoded protein is CASSLERTGANTGELFF.

The rearrangement links TRBV7-9 to TRBJ1-2, with D tentatively TRBD1 (5 bases). This CDR3 contains 12 residues. V was clipped by 1 base and J by 7 bases, with 7 bases between them. Germline values: CDR1 SEHNR, CDR2 FQNEAQ (reference sequence). This CDR3 reads CASSLVGLGYTF. The CDR3 DNA reads as TGTGCCAGCAGCTTAGTGGGACTTGGCTACACCTTC.

Written as DNA, the CDR3 is TGCGCCAGCAGCCTAAGGGTAGGGACTAGCGGGAGCCGCGAGCAGTACTTC. Protein: CASSLRVGTSGSREQYF. V gene TRBV4-1 combines with J gene TRBJ2-7; 14 bases agree with TRBD2. The CDR3 has 17 residues. Germline lookup yields CDR1 MGHRA and CDR2 YSYEKL. With 4 bases clipped from V and 6 bases from J, the junction kept 11 bases outside the gene matches.

The V and J genes are TRBV6-5 and TRBJ2-7; no definite D call. The germline V gene encodes CDR1 MNHEY and CDR2 SVGAGI. Trimming pared 1 base from V and 0 bases from J, leaving 7 bases between. The CDR3 spans 14 residues. The CDR3 loop reads CASSYLASSYEQYF. CDR3 nucleotides: TGTGCCAGCAGTTACTTGGCCAGCTCCTACGAGCAGTACTTC.

The chain joins TRBV7-2 to TRBJ1-2; TRBD1 is a possible D gene (6 bases). V was pared by 5 bases and J by 4 bases, with 17 bases between. Germline CDR1 and CDR2: SGHTA and FQGNSA. This CDR3 region has 15 residues. For the CDR3, the DNA is TGTGCCAGCAGCAGGAGTTCAGGGGTCGGCTATGGCTACACCTTC. Amino acids: CASSRSSGVGYGYTF. The full variable domain, in which reference TRBV7-2 and TRBJ1-2 provide the parts outside the CDR3, is GAGVSQSPSNKVTEKGKDVELRCDPISGHTALYWYRQSLGQGLEFLIYFQGNSAPDKSGLPSDRFSAERTGGSVSTLTIQRTQQEDSAVYLCASSRSSGVGYGYTFGSGTRLTVV.

The chain couples TRBV28 to TRBJ1-2, with D possibly TRBD1 on 6 matching bases. The CDR3 totals 14 residues. Trimming took off 6 bases at V and 9 bases at J, with 20 bases between the two ends. Germline CDR1 is MDHEN and CDR2 is SYDVKM. The CDR3 bases are TGTGCCAGCAGCCCGCCCGGACAGAGGGTGCGCTACACCTTC. Translating it yields CASSPPGQRVRYTF.

The genes are TRBV28 and TRBJ2-7; D perhaps matches TRBD1 (6 bases). This CDR3 spans 15 amino acids. Trimming cost V 5 bases and J 4 bases, with 18 bases left between them. Germline V gene data show CDR1 as MDHEN and CDR2 as SYDVKM. This CDR3 reads CASSKPQGIGYEQYF. The CDR3 DNA follows: TGTGCCAGCAGTAAACCACAGGGTATCGGGTACGAGCAGTACTTC.

For this clone: Other DNA sequences in this specimen translate into the identical CDR3. The CDR3 sequence: CASSFRGNTEAFF. CDR3 bases: TGTGCCAGCAGTTTTAGGGGAAACACTGAAGCTTTCTTT. V and J are TRBV28 and TRBJ1-1; the D gene is possibly TRBD1 (5 bases). Germline V lookup: CDR1 MDHEN, CDR2 SYDVKM. The CDR3 length is 13 residues. V was cut by 3 bases and J by 2 bases, with 7 bases left in between.

The V and J genes are TRBV5-5 and TRBJ1-2; TRBD1 agrees at 8 bases. Germline V CDR1 and CDR2: SGHKS, YYEKEE (reference sequence). The V and J ends lost 2 bases and 4 bases, in that order; junction bases with no gene match: 1. The CDR3 loop spans 13 amino acids. Written as DNA, the CDR3 is TGTGCCAGCAGCTTTGGGACAGGCTATGGCTACACCTTC. This sequence encodes CASSFGTGYGYTF.